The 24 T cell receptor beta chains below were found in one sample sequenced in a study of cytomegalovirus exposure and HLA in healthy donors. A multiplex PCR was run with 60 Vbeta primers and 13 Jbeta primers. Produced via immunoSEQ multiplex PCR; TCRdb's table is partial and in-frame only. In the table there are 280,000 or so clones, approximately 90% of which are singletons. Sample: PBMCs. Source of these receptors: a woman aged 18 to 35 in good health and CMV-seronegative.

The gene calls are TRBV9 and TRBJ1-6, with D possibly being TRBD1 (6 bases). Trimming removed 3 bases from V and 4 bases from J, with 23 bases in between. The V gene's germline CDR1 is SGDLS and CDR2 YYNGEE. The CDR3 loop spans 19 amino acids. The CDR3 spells CASSAAGSSGEWYNSPLHF. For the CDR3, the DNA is TGTGCCAGCAGCGCAGCTGGAAGCTCAGGGGAATGGTATAATTCACCCCTCCACTTT.

The CDR3 spells CSVSGGPNTGELFF. CDR3 nucleotide sequence: TGCAGCGTTTCCGGGGGGCCAAACACCGGGGAGCTGTTTTTT. The chain employs TRBV29-1 and TRBJ2-2, with D possibly TRBD2 on 7 matching bases. The V gene's germline CDR1 is SQVTM and CDR2 ANQGSEA. The CDR3 loop spans 14 amino acids. The germline V and J ends were trimmed by 5 bases and 2 bases, with 12 bases remaining between them.

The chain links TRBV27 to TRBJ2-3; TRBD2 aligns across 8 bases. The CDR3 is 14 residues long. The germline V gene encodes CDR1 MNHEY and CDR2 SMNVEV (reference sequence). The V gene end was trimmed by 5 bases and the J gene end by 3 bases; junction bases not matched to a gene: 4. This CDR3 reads CASSPGGRTDTQYF. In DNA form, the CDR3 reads TGTGCCAGCAGTCCGGGGGGGAGAACAGATACGCAGTATTTT.

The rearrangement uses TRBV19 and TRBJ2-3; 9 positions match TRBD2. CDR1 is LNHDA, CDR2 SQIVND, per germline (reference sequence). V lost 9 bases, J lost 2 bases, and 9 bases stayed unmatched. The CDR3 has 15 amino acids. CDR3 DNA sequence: TGTGCCAGCGGGGCCCTAGCGGGGCACACAGATACGCAGTATTTT. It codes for CASGALAGHTDTQYF.

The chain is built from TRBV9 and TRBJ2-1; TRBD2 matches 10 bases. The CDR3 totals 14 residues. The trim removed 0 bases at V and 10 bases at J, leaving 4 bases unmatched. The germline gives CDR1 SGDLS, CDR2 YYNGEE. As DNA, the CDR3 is TGTGCCAGCAGCGTAGTTAGCGGGGGGAACGAGCAGTTCTTC. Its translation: CASSVVSGGNEQFF.

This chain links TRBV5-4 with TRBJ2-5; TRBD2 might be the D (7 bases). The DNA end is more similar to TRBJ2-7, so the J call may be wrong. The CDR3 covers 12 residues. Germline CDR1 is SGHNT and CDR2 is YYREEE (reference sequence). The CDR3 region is CASSRGGDEQYF. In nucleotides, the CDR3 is TGTGCCAGCAGCCGAGGGGGGGACGAGCAGTACTTC.

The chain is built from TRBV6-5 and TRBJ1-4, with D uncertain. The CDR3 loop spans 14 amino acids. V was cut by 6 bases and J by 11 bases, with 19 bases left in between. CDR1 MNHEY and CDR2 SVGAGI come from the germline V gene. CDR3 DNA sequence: TGTGCCAGCAGATCTAACACCGAAAGAGGGAAACTGTTTTTT. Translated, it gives CASRSNTERGKLFF.

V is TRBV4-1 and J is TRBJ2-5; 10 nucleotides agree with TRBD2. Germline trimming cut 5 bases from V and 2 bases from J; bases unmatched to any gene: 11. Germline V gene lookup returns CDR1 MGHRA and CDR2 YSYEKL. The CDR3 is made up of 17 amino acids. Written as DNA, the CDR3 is TGCGCCAGCAGCTACAGCCCCACAGCGGGGGGGCAAGAGACCCAGTACTTC. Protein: CASSYSPTAGGQETQYF.

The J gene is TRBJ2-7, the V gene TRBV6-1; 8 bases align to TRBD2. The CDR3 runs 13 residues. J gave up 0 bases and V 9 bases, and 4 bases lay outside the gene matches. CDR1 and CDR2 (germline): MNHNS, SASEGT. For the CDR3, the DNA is TGTGCCAGTGGCCGGGGGGGCTCCTACGAGCAGTACTTC. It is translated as CASGRGGSYEQYF.

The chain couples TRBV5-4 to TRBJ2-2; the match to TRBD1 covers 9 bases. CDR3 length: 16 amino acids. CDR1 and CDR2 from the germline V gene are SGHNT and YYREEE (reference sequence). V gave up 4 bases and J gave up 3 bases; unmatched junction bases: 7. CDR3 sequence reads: CASSDRGIRDTGELFF. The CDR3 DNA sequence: TGTGCCAGCAGCGACAGGGGGATTCGGGACACCGGGGAGCTGTTTTTT.

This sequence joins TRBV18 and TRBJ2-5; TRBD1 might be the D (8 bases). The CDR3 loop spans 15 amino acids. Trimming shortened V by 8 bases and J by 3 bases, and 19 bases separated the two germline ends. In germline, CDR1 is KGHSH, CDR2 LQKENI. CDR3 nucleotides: TGTGCCAGCGCGACAGGGGAGGGAGTGAAAGAGACCCAGTACTTC. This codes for CASATGEGVKETQYF.

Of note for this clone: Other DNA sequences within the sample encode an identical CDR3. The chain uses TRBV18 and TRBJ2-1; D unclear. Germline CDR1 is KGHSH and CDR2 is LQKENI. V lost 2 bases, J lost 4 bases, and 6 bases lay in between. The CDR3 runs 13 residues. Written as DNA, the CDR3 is TGTGCCAGCTCACCAGGGCTGTACAATGAGCAGTTCTTC. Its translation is CASSPGLYNEQFF.

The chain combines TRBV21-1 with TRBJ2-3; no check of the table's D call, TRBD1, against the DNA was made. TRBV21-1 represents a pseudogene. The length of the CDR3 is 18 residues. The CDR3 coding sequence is TGTGCCAGCAGCAAAGAGAGTAGGGACAGGGCAAACACAGATACGCAGTATTTT. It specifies CASSKESRDRANTDTQYF.

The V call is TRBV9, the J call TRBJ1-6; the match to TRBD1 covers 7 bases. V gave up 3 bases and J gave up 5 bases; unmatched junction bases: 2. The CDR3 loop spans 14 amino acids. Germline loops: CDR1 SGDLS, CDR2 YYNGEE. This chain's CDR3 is CASSEGQNNSPLHF. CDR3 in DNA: TGTGCCAGCAGCGAGGGACAGAATAATTCACCCCTCCACTTT.

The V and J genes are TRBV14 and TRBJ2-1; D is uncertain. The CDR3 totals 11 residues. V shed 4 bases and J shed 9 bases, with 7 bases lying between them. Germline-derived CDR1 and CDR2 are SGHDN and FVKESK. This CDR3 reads CASSPLSEQFF. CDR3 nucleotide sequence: TGTGCCAGCAGCCCTCTTAGTGAGCAGTTCTTC.

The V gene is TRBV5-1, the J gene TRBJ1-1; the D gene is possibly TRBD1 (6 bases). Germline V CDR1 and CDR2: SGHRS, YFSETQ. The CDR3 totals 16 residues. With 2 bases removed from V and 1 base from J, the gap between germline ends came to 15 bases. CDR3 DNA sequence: TGCGCCAGCAGCTTTGATATTGACAGGCAGAACACTGAAGCTTTCTTT. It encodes CASSFDIDRQNTEAFF.

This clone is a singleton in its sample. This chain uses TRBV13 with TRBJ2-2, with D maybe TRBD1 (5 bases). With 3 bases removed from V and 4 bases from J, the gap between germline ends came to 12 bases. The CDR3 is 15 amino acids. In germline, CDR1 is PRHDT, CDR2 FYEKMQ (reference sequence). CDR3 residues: CASSFARVSTGELFF. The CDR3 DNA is TGTGCCAGCAGCTTCGCCAGGGTGAGCACCGGGGAGCTGTTTTTT.

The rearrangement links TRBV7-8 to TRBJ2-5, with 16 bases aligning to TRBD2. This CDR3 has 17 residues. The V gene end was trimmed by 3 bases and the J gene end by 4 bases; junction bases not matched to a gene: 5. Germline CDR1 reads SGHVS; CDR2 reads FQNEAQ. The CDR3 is CASSFGTSGGVRETQYF. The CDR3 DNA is TGTGCCAGCAGCTTTGGGACTAGCGGGGGGGTTAGAGAGACCCAGTACTTC.

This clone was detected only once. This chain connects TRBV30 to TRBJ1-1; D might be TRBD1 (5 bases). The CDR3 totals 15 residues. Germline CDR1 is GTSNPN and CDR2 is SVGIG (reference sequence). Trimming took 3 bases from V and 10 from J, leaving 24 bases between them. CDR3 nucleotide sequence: TGTGCCTGGAGCCGAGACAGTGGGCTTTCACTGGGAGCTTTCTTT. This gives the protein CAWSRDSGLSLGAFF.

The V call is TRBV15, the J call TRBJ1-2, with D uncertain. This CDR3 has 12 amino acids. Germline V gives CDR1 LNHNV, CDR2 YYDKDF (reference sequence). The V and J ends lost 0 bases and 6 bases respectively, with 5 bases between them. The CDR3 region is CATSRDLDGYTF. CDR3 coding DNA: TGTGCCACCAGCAGAGATCTCGATGGCTACACCTTC.

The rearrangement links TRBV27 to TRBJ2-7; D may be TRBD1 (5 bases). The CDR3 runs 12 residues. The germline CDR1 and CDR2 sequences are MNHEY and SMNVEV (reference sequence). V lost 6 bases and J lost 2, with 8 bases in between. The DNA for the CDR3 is TGTGCCAGCAGAGGACACACCTACGAGCAGTACTTC. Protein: CASRGHTYEQYF.

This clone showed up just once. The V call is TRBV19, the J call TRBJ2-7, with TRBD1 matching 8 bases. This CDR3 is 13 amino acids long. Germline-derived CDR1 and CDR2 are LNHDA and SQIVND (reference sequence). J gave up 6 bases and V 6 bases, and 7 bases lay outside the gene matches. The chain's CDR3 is CASSLRGRSEQYF. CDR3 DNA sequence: TGTGCCAGTAGCCTCAGGGGGCGCTCCGAGCAGTACTTC. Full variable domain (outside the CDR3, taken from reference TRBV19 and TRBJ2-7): DGGITQSPKYLFRKEGQNVTLSCEQNLNHDAMYWYRQDPGQGLRLIYYSQIVNDFQKGDIAEGYSVSREKKESFPLTVTSAQKNPTAFYLCASSLRGRSEQYFGPGTRLTVT.

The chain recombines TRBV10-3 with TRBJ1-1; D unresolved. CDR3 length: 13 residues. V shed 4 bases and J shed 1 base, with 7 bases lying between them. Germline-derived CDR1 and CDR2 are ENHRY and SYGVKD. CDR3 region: CAISAVQNTEAFF. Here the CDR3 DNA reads TGTGCCATCAGTGCGGTCCAGAACACTGAAGCTTTCTTT.

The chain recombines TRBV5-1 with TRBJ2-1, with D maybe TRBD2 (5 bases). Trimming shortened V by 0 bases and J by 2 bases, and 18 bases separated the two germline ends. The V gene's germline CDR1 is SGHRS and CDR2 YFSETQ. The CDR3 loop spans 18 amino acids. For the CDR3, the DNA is TGCGCCAGCAGCTTGGATCTCTGGGCGGGCGCCCCCTACAATGAGCAGTTCTTC. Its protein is CASSLDLWAGAPYNEQFF.